The entry below gives a single T cell receptor (beta chain) sequence along with its context. Its antigen remains undetermined. No quality values exist for individual bases; no much larger clone is one base distant. TCRbeta CDR3 regions were amplified from genomic DNA by means of the immunoSEQ Assay, a bias-controlled multiplex PCR. In the paper's pipeline: Within the assay, amplification of reference gene primers was used to estimate how many nucleated cells each sample contained. Sequence reads were collapsed and filtered to measure the absolute abundance of every unique TCRbeta CDR3 rearrangement. Productive Simpson clonality was computed per sample as the square root of Simpson's diversity index over productive rearrangements. The clones in this table, taken by TCRdb from immuneACCESS, are in-frame only. Not every clone is retained; where verified, under half of the shortfall comes from an unresolved V gene, and the cause of the rest is unknown. D and trimming were read from the DNA, whereas the V and J calls and clone size are those reported in that table. For this sample there are hundreds of thousands of clones; just under 90% appear just once. Together, the top ten hold around 3.7% of the sample.

Deletion took 5 bases off V and 1 base off J, with a span of 9 bases between the germline ends. The CDR3, cysteine through phenylalanine, is 13 amino acids long. Only CDR3 DNA remains: 39 bases, in frame from the first base. The CDR1 and CDR2 encoded by the germline V gene are SQVTM and ANQGSEA. This sample was taken from a study of blood T cell repertoires in COVID-19 (TCRdb year 2020). With regard to the full study: Samples covering the acute and convalescent phases of COVID-19 were provided by collaborators in the United States, Italy and Spain. Subjects who had been exposed to COVID-19, were actively infected with it, or had recovered from it provided the deeply sampled blood TCRbeta repertoires that made up the dataset. The samples were drawn from the first 160 participants of the ongoing ImmuneRACE study and from under 1,500 subjects provided by 6 global collaborators. The sample metadata nearly always contained a de-identified subject ID, COVID-19 status, age in years and sex. The material from the prospective study consisted of cDNA or gDNA derived from T cells, B-cell-depleted T cells, or PBMCs. A freely available public database, intended as a resource for researchers studying the immune response to SARS-CoV-2, is where the repertoires were released. Where HLA class I and class II types were available, the types were taken from metadata supplied by the sample provider, not from assay-based typing.

Enrolling through a virtual design, the prospective study's participants ranged in age from roughly 18 to 90 years and lived across 24 United States geographic areas. In the prospective study, cohorts were assigned on the basis of participant-reported clinical history obtained from a screening survey and a study questionnaire. Mobile phlebotomists in the prospective study collected whole blood, serum and a nasopharyngeal or oropharyngeal swab from every participant. Prospective study participants could optionally give additional blood draws and questionnaires over an approximately two-month period. Blood samples from the prospective study were shipped frozen or at room temperature prior to DNA extraction. Overall study results and their limits: How much clinical and demographic metadata was included differed by source and by participant, and the metadata was provided uncurated.

The clonotype was recovered from a woman in her twenties or thirties with acute COVID-19. Specimen: PBMCs or T cells enriched from blood (not recorded which). The chain is assembled from TRBV29-1 and TRBJ2-1, with a tentative D gene TRBD1 over 6 matching bases. CDR3 reads: CSVYGTSYNEQFF. In nucleotides, the sequence is TGCAGCGTTTACGGGACATCCTACAATGAGCAGTTCTTC.